These T cell receptor beta chains were read from a single sample in a study of OX40 agonist ivuxolimab in advanced cancers. Some clones are missing from TCRdb's copy, which holds only in-frame ones; the method was immunoSEQ multiplex PCR. This sample has about 64,000 clones, with roughly 90% found just once. The sequencing used CD4+ or CD8+ T cells sorted from blood, collected in a trial of the OX40 agonist ivuxolimab. These receptors were obtained from an adult with an advanced solid tumor such as melanoma, head and neck, liver or kidney cancer. The CDR3 runs from the conserved cysteine through the conserved F or W. D genes are given only for firm matches. Rows may omit the clone size; those that give it use once, few, many or a size class.

cdr3_aa: CASRTIAGVIFHEQYF
cdr3_nt: TGTGCCAGCAGGACGATAGCGGGAGTAATCTTCCACGAGCAGTACTTC
j_call: TRBJ2-7
d_call: TRBD2
v_call: TRBV2
clone_size: few

cdr3_aa: CASSTRGGWHYGYTF
cdr3_nt: TGTGCCAGTAGTACGAGGGGGGGCTGGCACTATGGCTACACCTTC
j_call: TRBJ1-2
d_call: -
v_call: TRBV19
clone_size: -

cdr3_aa: CTSSRHGTGEDTQYF
cdr3_nt: TGTACCAGCAGCCGACACGGGACAGGGGAAGATACGCAGTATTTT
j_call: TRBJ2-3
d_call: TRBD1
v_call: TRBV28
clone_size: -

cdr3_aa: CAWKGQGPQPQHF
cdr3_nt: TGTGCCTGGAAAGGGCAGGGGCCCCAGCCCCAGCATTTT
j_call: TRBJ1-5
d_call: -
v_call: TRBV30
clone_size: -

cdr3_aa: CARGKRPQHF
cdr3_nt: TGTGCCAGGGGAAAGCGGCCCCAGCATTTT
j_call: TRBJ1-5
d_call: -
v_call: TRBV2
clone_size: -

cdr3_aa: CASSPNYNEQFF
cdr3_nt: TGTGCCAGCTCACCAAACTACAATGAGCAGTTCTTC
j_call: TRBJ2-1
d_call: -
v_call: TRBV18
clone_size: -

cdr3_aa: CASSLGAPGELFF
cdr3_nt: TGCGCCAGCAGCTTGGGGGCGCCCGGGGAGCTGTTTTTT
j_call: TRBJ2-2
d_call: -
v_call: TRBV5-1
clone_size: -

cdr3_aa: CASSEAGRKTYEQYF
cdr3_nt: TGTGCCAGCAGTGAAGCGGGTCGGAAGACCTACGAGCAGTACTTC
j_call: TRBJ2-7
d_call: -
v_call: TRBV6-1
clone_size: -

cdr3_aa: CASSLVSPGVGGNEQFF
cdr3_nt: TGTGCCAGCAGCTTGGTTAGTCCGGGAGTGGGAGGGAATGAGCAGTTCTTC
j_call: TRBJ2-1
d_call: TRBD2
v_call: TRBV5-5
clone_size: -

cdr3_aa: CASSLGNQVNTGELFF
cdr3_nt: TGTGCCAGTAGTCTGGGGAATCAAGTGAACACCGGGGAGCTGTTTTTT
j_call: TRBJ2-2
d_call: -
v_call: TRBV19
clone_size: -

cdr3_aa: CASRVEMNTEAFF
cdr3_nt: TGTGCCAGCAGGGTAGAGATGAACACTGAAGCTTTCTTT
j_call: TRBJ1-1
d_call: -
v_call: TRBV25-1
clone_size: few

cdr3_aa: CASSIGGRNTGELFF
cdr3_nt: TGTGCCAGTAGTATTGGGGGGCGGAACACCGGGGAGCTGTTTTTT
j_call: TRBJ2-2
d_call: -
v_call: TRBV19
clone_size: -

cdr3_aa: CASSLSGWNTEAFF
cdr3_nt: TGTGCCAGCAGCTTGTCAGGTTGGAACACTGAAGCTTTCTTT
j_call: TRBJ1-1
d_call: -
v_call: TRBV5-4
clone_size: once

cdr3_aa: CASSLSGNYEQYF
cdr3_nt: TGTGCCAGCAGTTTATCGGGAAACTACGAGCAGTACTTC
j_call: TRBJ2-7
d_call: -
v_call: TRBV28
clone_size: -

cdr3_aa: CASSQPGLAGSDEQFF
cdr3_nt: TGTGCCAGCTCACAACCGGGACTAGCGGGTAGTGATGAGCAGTTCTTC
j_call: TRBJ2-1
d_call: TRBD2
v_call: TRBV18
clone_size: -

cdr3_aa: CAISGRDTQYF
cdr3_nt: TGTGCCATCAGTGGTCGCGATACGCAGTATTTT
j_call: TRBJ2-3
d_call: -
v_call: TRBV10-3
clone_size: -

cdr3_aa: CASSLHRDPNEQYF
cdr3_nt: TGTGCCAGTAGTCTCCACCGGGACCCGAACGAGCAGTACTTC
j_call: TRBJ2-7
d_call: -
v_call: TRBV19
clone_size: -

cdr3_aa: CASSSAGYEQYF
cdr3_nt: TGTGCCAGCAGTTCCGCCGGGTACGAGCAGTACTTC
j_call: TRBJ2-7
d_call: -
v_call: TRBV28
clone_size: -

cdr3_aa: CASSLEGRGLDEQYF
cdr3_nt: TGTGCCAGCAGCTTAGAGGGCAGGGGGCTGGACGAGCAGTACTTC
j_call: TRBJ2-7
d_call: TRBD1
v_call: TRBV7-2
clone_size: -

cdr3_aa: CASSFIGEKLFF
cdr3_nt: TGTGCCAGCAGCTTCATAGGGGAAAAACTGTTTTTT
j_call: TRBJ1-4
d_call: -
v_call: TRBV6-6
clone_size: -

cdr3_aa: CASSLSFGTDSYNEQFF
cdr3_nt: TGTGCCAGCAGCTTGTCGTTCGGGACAGACAGCTACAATGAGCAGTTCTTC
j_call: TRBJ2-1
d_call: TRBD1
v_call: TRBV7-9
clone_size: -

cdr3_aa: CASSPSTGVGETQYF
cdr3_nt: TGTGCCAGCTCGCCCTCGACAGGGGTCGGTGAGACCCAGTACTTC
j_call: TRBJ2-5
d_call: TRBD1
v_call: TRBV18
clone_size: -

cdr3_aa: CASSLGQATDTQYF
cdr3_nt: TGTGCCAGCAGCCTCGGACAGGCCACAGATACGCAGTATTTT
j_call: TRBJ2-3
d_call: TRBD1
v_call: TRBV28
clone_size: once

cdr3_aa: CAWSVKGTATGELFF
cdr3_nt: TGTGCCTGGAGTGTAAAGGGGACAGCCACCGGGGAGCTGTTTTTT
j_call: TRBJ2-2
d_call: TRBD1
v_call: TRBV30
clone_size: -

cdr3_aa: CASSSVGRVNTGELFF
cdr3_nt: TGTGCCAGCAGCTCAGTAGGGCGGGTGAACACCGGGGAGCTGTTTTTT
j_call: TRBJ2-2
d_call: -
v_call: TRBV7-2
clone_size: medium-sized

cdr3_aa: CASSPWARENTIYF
cdr3_nt: TGTGCCAGCAGCCCGTGGGCCAGGGAGAACACCATATATTTT
j_call: TRBJ1-3
d_call: -
v_call: TRBV5-5
clone_size: -

cdr3_aa: CAWTQRTFGKQYF
cdr3_nt: TGTGCCTGGACCCAGCGGACCTTTGGGAAGCAGTACTTC
j_call: TRBJ2-7
d_call: -
v_call: TRBV30
clone_size: -

cdr3_aa: CASSVDGDRGTEAFF
cdr3_nt: TGTGCCAGCAGCGTAGATGGGGATCGAGGGACTGAAGCTTTCTTT
j_call: TRBJ1-1
d_call: -
v_call: TRBV9
clone_size: -

cdr3_aa: CAIRDIGLNTEAFF
cdr3_nt: TGTGCCATCAGGGACATTGGGCTTAACACTGAAGCTTTCTTT
j_call: TRBJ1-1
d_call: -
v_call: TRBV10-3
clone_size: once

cdr3_aa: CASSPILGNQPQHF
cdr3_nt: TGTGCCAGCAGCCCAATCCTCGGGAATCAGCCCCAGCATTTT
j_call: TRBJ1-5
d_call: -
v_call: TRBV5-5
clone_size: -

cdr3_aa: CASSSRQTDTQYF
cdr3_nt: TGTGCCAGCAGTTCCAGACAGACAGATACGCAGTATTTT
j_call: TRBJ2-3
d_call: -
v_call: TRBV28
clone_size: once

cdr3_aa: CASSQDRGGLRTDTQYF
cdr3_nt: TGTGCCAGCAGCCAAGATCGGGGAGGACTTCGCACAGATACGCAGTATTTT
j_call: TRBJ2-3
d_call: -
v_call: TRBV4-2
clone_size: -

cdr3_aa: CASSYSSTPHSPLHF
cdr3_nt: TGTGCCAGCAGTTACTCGAGTACGCCGCATTCACCCCTCCACTTT
j_call: TRBJ1-6
d_call: -
v_call: TRBV6-5
clone_size: once

cdr3_aa: CASSSDRFGEKLFF
cdr3_nt: TGTGCCAGCAGCTCAGACCGGTTCGGGGAAAAACTGTTTTTT
j_call: TRBJ1-4
d_call: -
v_call: TRBV7-3
clone_size: -

cdr3_aa: CASTGDRNSNQPQHF
cdr3_nt: TGTGCCAGCACGGGGGACAGGAATAGCAATCAGCCCCAGCATTTT
j_call: TRBJ1-5
d_call: TRBD1
v_call: TRBV2
clone_size: -

cdr3_aa: CASSLGVAEAFF
cdr3_nt: TGTGCCAGCAGTTTAGGGGTCGCTGAAGCTTTCTTT
j_call: TRBJ1-1
d_call: -
v_call: TRBV28
clone_size: -

cdr3_aa: CASISGTGTKEQYF
cdr3_nt: TGTGCCAGCATCTCTGGGACAGGGACGAAGGAGCAGTACTTC
j_call: TRBJ2-7
d_call: TRBD1
v_call: TRBV28
clone_size: -

cdr3_aa: CASSLLGGSTDTQYF
cdr3_nt: TGTGCCAGCAGCTTACTTGGCGGGAGCACAGATACGCAGTATTTT
j_call: TRBJ2-3
d_call: -
v_call: TRBV7-3
clone_size: -

cdr3_aa: CASSWDRVKSEAFF
cdr3_nt: TGTGCCAGCAGTTGGGACAGGGTAAAGTCTGAAGCTTTCTTT
j_call: TRBJ1-1
d_call: TRBD1
v_call: TRBV28
clone_size: -

cdr3_aa: CSGHRGGNTEAFF
cdr3_nt: TGCAGCGGCCACAGGGGAGGGAACACTGAAGCTTTCTTT
j_call: TRBJ1-1
d_call: TRBD1
v_call: TRBV29-1
clone_size: -

cdr3_aa: CASRQGQGATSRETQYF
cdr3_nt: TGTGCCAGCAGGCAGGGACAGGGGGCGACGAGTAGAGAGACCCAGTACTTC
j_call: TRBJ2-5
d_call: TRBD1
v_call: TRBV7-9
clone_size: -

cdr3_aa: CASSPGTQNEQFF
cdr3_nt: TGCGCCAGCAGCCCTGGGACTCAGAATGAGCAGTTCTTC
j_call: TRBJ2-1
d_call: -
v_call: TRBV5-1
clone_size: -